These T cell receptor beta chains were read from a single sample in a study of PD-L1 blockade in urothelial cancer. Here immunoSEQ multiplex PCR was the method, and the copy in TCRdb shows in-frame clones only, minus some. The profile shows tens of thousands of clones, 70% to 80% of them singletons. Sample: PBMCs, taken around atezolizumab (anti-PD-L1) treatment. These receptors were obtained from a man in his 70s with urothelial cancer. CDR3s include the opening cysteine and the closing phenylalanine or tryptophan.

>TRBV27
CASSFSDFVDTGELFF
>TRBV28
CASVGQGRETQYF
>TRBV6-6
CASRPRGATNEKLFF
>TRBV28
CASSLSAGQETQYF
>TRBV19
CASSNSGQLEKLFF
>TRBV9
CASSTGEGGAYEQYF
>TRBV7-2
CASSVLGLSTDTQYF
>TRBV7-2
CASSPQGDSGNTIYF
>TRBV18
CASSPSGSHNEQFF
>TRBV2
CARQVESPTEAFF
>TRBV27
CASSLSGQGTEAFF
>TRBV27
CASTERGLLAGGKNTQYF
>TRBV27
CASSLLPLALQETQYF
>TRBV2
CASCRDYVSYNEQFF